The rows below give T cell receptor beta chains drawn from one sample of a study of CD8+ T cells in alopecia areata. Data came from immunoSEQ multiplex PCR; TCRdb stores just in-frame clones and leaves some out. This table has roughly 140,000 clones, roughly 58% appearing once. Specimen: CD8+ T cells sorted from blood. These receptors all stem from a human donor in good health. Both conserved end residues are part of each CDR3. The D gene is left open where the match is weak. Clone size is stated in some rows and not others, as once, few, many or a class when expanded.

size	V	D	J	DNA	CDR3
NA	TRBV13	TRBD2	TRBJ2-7	TGTGCCAGCAGCACGGGACTAGCGGTAACCTACGAGCAGTACTTC	CASSTGLAVTYEQYF
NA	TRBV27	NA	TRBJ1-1	TGTGCCAGCAGTTCAGGGTTTCTCACTGAAGCTTTCTTT	CASSSGFLTEAFF
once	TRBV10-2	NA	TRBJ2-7	TGCGCCAGCAGTGAGGTCTCCTCCCACGAGCAGTACTTC	CASSEVSSHEQYF
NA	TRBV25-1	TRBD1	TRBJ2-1	TGTGCCAGCAGTGAATTCGGGACAGGGAAGTTCTTC	CASSEFGTGKFF
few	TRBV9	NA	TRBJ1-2	TGTGCCAGCAGCGTAGGGGGGACAATAGATAACTATGGCTACACCTTC	CASSVGGTIDNYGYTF
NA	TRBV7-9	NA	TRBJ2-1	TGTGCCAGCAGCTCCCCTACAGGGTACAATGAGCAGTTCTTC	CASSSPTGYNEQFF
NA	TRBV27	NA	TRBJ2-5	TGTGCCAGCAGTCCATTTGAGGGTCAAGAGACCCAGTACTTC	CASSPFEGQETQYF
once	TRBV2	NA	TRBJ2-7	TGTGCCAGCGAAGAGATCTACGAGCAGTACTTC	CASEEIYEQYF
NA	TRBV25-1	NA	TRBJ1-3	TGTGCCAGCAGTGAATTTCGAACGGCCCTAGGAAACACCATATATTTT	CASSEFRTALGNTIYF
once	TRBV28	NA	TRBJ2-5	TGTGCCAGCCTTCCTCAGGAGAAAGAGACCCAGTACTTC	CASLPQEKETQYF
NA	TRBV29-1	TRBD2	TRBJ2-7	TGCAGCGCCAGCGGGGCTCGGGAAAAAAGCTACGAGCAGTACTTC	CSASGAREKSYEQYF
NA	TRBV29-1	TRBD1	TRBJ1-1	TGCAGCACCCGACAGGGGACGAACACTGAAGCTTTCTTT	CSTRQGTNTEAFF
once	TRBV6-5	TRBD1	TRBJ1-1	TGTGCCAGCAGTATGGGGACAGGGGGGAACACTGAAGCTTTCTTT	CASSMGTGGNTEAFF
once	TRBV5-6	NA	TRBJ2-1	TGTGCCAGCAGCTTGGGAGGAGATTGGCAAAATGAGCAGTTCTTC	CASSLGGDWQNEQFF
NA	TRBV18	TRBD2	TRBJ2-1	TGTGCCAGCTCACCACCTACTAGCGGGAGGTACAATGAGCAGTTCTTC	CASSPPTSGRYNEQFF
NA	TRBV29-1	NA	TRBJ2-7	TGCAGCGTTGAAGATCTGGGGTACGTGCAGTACTTC	CSVEDLGYVQYF
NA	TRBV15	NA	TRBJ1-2	TGTGCCACCAGCAGCCCTGAAAGGGGACGTATCGCCTCTGGCGGCACCTTC	CATSSPERGRIASGGTF
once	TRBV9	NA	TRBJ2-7	TGTGCCAGCAGCGAGTCGGGCACTTCATACGAGCAGTACTTC	CASSESGTSYEQYF
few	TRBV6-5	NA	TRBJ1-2	TGTGCCAGCAGTTTGCCGTGGGACCCTAACTATGGCTACACCTTC	CASSLPWDPNYGYTF
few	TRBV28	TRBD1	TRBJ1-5	TGTGCCAGCAGCGACAGGGGCTGGCAGCCCCAGCATTTT	CASSDRGWQPQHF
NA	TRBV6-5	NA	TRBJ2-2	TGTGCCAGCAGTTCGATCGTGGCCGGGGAGCTGTTTTTT	CASSSIVAGELFF
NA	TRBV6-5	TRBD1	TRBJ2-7	TGTGCCAGCAGTTACTCCCGGGACAGGGGAGAGTACGAGCAGTACTTC	CASSYSRDRGEYEQYF
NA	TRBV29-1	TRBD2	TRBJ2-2	TGCAGCGTTTTAGCGGGAGAGGGTCCAGCCGGGGAGCTGTTTTTT	CSVLAGEGPAGELFF
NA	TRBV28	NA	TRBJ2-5	TGTGCCAGCAGACCCGAGGAGGGCATACAAGAGACCCAGTACTTC	CASRPEEGIQETQYF
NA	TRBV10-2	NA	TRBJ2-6	TGCGCCACCGATAAGTCTGGGGCCAACGTCCTGACTTTC	CATDKSGANVLTF
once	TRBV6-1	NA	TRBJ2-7	TGTGCCAGCAGTCCAACCGGGACCGTCGCCTACGAGCAGTACTTC	CASSPTGTVAYEQYF
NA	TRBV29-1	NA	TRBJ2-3	TGCAGCGTTGGGGAATTCGAGGCTAGCACAGATACGCAGTATTTT	CSVGEFEASTDTQYF
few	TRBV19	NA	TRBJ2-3	TGTGCCAGTAGTACAGGGCTCCGGGCGGATACGCAGTATTTT	CASSTGLRADTQYF
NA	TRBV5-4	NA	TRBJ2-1	TGTGCCAGCAGCCGGTACAATGAGCAGTTCTTC	CASSRYNEQFF
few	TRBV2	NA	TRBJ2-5	TGTGCCAGCAGTGAACCCAAAGTAGAGACCCAGTACTTC	CASSEPKVETQYF
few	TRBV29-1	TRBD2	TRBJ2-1	TGCAGCGATCTAGCGGGAGAGGCGTACAATGAGCAGTTCTTC	CSDLAGEAYNEQFF
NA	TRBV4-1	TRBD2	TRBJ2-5	TGCGCCAGCAGCCAGCAGCTAGCGGGAGTCGGAGAGACCCAGTACTTC	CASSQQLAGVGETQYF
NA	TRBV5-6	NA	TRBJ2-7	TGTGCCAGCAGCTTGCCCGGGTACGAGCAGTACTTC	CASSLPGYEQYF
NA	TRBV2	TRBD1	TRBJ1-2	TGTGCCAGCAGTGGGACAGGACCTAACTATGGCTACACCTTC	CASSGTGPNYGYTF
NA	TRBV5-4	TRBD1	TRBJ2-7	TGTGCCAGCAGCTTTCCCGGGACAGGCCGCTACGAGCAGTACTTC	CASSFPGTGRYEQYF
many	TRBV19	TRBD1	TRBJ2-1	TGTGCCAGTTCCGGGACAGTTGATCACAATGAGCAGTTCTTC	CASSGTVDHNEQFF
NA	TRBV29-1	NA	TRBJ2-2	TGCAGCGTGGTTCAGGACACCGGGGAGCTGTTTTTT	CSVVQDTGELFF
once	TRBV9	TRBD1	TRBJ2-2	TGTGCCAGCAGCACCAGCCGGGACAGGACGAACACCGGGGAGCTGTTTTTT	CASSTSRDRTNTGELFF
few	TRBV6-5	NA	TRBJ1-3	TGTGCCAGCAGTTCCCTTTGGACTGTTGGAAACACCATATATTTT	CASSSLWTVGNTIYF
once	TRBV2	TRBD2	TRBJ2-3	TGTGCCAGCAGGACAGATGGGGGAGCGGGGGCTCCAGATACGCAGTATTTT	CASRTDGGAGAPDTQYF
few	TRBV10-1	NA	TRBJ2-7	TGCGCCAGGGGGCCCGCTATAACCTCCTACGAGCAGTACTTC	CARGPAITSYEQYF
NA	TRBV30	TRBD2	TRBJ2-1	TGTGCCTACCCACTAGCGTACAATGAGCAGTTCTTC	CAYPLAYNEQFF
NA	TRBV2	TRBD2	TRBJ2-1	TGTGCCAGCAGCGGAGCTAGCGGGAGCATTGAGCAGTTCTTC	CASSGASGSIEQFF
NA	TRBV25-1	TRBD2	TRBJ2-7	TGTGCCAGCAGTGGACTAGCGGGAGAGTACGAGCAGTACTTC	CASSGLAGEYEQYF
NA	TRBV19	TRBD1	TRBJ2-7	TGTGCCAGTAGTATCGGGACAGGGGGCTACGAGCAGTACTTC	CASSIGTGGYEQYF
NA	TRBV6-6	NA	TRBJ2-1	TGTGCCAGCAGTCAAAGACAAAGCTCCTACAATGAGCAGTTCTTC	CASSQRQSSYNEQFF
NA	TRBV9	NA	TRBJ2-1	TGTGCCAGCAGCGCCTCGGATTCCTACAATGAGCAGTTCTTC	CASSASDSYNEQFF